The rows below give T cell receptor beta chains drawn from one sample of a study of human T cells and chemical hapten exposure. TCRdb re-analysed the RACE reads in MiXCR, keeping a single row per CDR3 protein. The table lists 350,000 or so distinct CDR3 sequences, roughly 6.9% of them singletons. The source was whole blood, collected in connection with sensitization to the hapten diphenylcyclopropenone (DPC). The source is a woman between 18 and 30 years old with alopecia areata. Some clones in this sample may be carry-over from other donors' samples. Each CDR3 is given with its conserved first and last residue. The D gene is left open where the match is weak. Size is stated for part of the rows, as once, few or many counts, or as a class when the clone is expanded.

-	TRBV10-3	TRBJ2-3	many	CATKRGPDTQYF	TGTGCCACAAAGCGCGGTCCAGATACGCAGTATTTT
TRBD1	TRBV6-5	TRBJ1-1	-	CASRAPDRDYTEAFF	TGTGCCAGCAGGGCCCCGGACAGGGACTACACTGAAGCTTTCTTT
TRBD1	TRBV6-6	TRBJ1-4	-	CASSPDRAPTNEKLFF	TGTGCCAGCAGCCCCGACAGGGCCCCAACTAATGAAAAACTGTTTTTT
-	TRBV28	TRBJ1-6	few	CASRQQGSSYNSPLHF	TGTGCCAGCAGGCAACAGGGAAGCTCCTATAATTCACCCCTCCACTTT
-	TRBV6-5	TRBJ2-6	-	CASSPPDLYGANVLTF	TGTGCCAGCAGTCCCCCAGACCTATATGGGGCCAACGTCCTGACTTTC
-	TRBV2	TRBJ2-3	-	CASSGDLSTDTQYF	TGTGCCAGCAGTGGGGACCTCTCCACAGATACGCAGTATTTT
-	TRBV12-3/TRBV12-4	TRBJ1-3	many	CASRSSSGNTIYF	TGTGCCAGCAGGTCAAGCTCTGGAAACACCATATATTTT
-	TRBV5-1	TRBJ1-1	many	CASSPSIGEVTEAFF	TGCGCCAGCAGCCCCTCGATAGGGGAGGTGACTGAAGCTTTCTTT
-	TRBV9	TRBJ1-1	-	CASSVDPLGNTEAFF	TGTGCCAGCAGCGTAGATCCCTTGGGGAACACTGAAGCTTTCTTT
-	TRBV20-1	TRBJ1-6	-	CSAAYRRQVDSPLHF	TGCAGTGCTGCTTATCGGCGCCAGGTTGATTCACCCCTCCACTTT
-	TRBV4-3	TRBJ1-4	-	CASSQDWIATNEKLFF	TGCGCCAGCAGCCAAGATTGGATTGCAACTAATGAAAAACTGTTTTTT
TRBD1	TRBV7-2	TRBJ1-2	-	CASSFTAGQAVDGYTF	TGTGCCAGCAGTTTTACGGCGGGACAGGCCGTTGATGGCTACACCTTC
-	TRBV5-1	TRBJ2-5	many	CASSLDGTHHRQETQYF	TGCGCCAGCAGCCTAGACGGGACGCACCACCGGCAAGAGACCCAGTACTTC
TRBD2	TRBV5-1	TRBJ2-3	many	CASSLGSGWTDTQYF	TGCGCCAGCAGCTTAGGTAGCGGGTGGACAGATACGCAGTATTTT
-	TRBV10-3	TRBJ2-4	-	CAISESPQIGKNIQYF	TGTGCCATCAGTGAGTCCCCACAGATCGGCAAAAACATTCAGTACTTC
-	TRBV19	TRBJ2-1	many	CASSIRLANNEQFF	TGTGCCAGTAGTATCAGGCTAGCGAACAATGAGCAGTTCTTC
TRBD1	TRBV11-2	TRBJ2-3	-	CASSPGQGGWGTDTQYF	TGTGCCAGCAGCCCCGGACAGGGCGGTTGGGGCACAGATACGCAGTATTTT
-	TRBV7-3	TRBJ1-2	-	CASSKGEGSRYGYTF	TGTGCCAGCAGTAAAGGAGAGGGCTCACGCTATGGCTACACCTTC
-	TRBV7-9	TRBJ2-3	-	CASSSLTGGLGTDTQYF	TGTGCCAGCAGCTCGCTAACTGGGGGGCTGGGCACAGATACGCAGTATTTT
-	TRBV12-5	TRBJ2-7	-	CASGQYRALGYEQYF	TGTGCTAGTGGTCAATACAGGGCCTTGGGGTACGAGCAGTACTTC
-	TRBV21-1	TRBJ1-1	few	CASDYRDRDKTEAFF	TGTGCCAGCGATTACCGGGACAGGGATAAGACTGAAGCTTTCTTT
-	TRBV29-1	TRBJ2-3	-	CSVGTRGRSADTQYF	TGCAGCGTTGGGACCCGGGGCAGGAGTGCAGATACGCAGTATTTT
TRBD1	TRBV7-2	TRBJ2-1	-	CASTPGGNEQFF	TGTGCCAGCACCCCAGGGGGCAATGAGCAGTTCTTC
TRBD2	TRBV6-5	TRBJ2-3	-	CASSYSGLTPSTDTQYF	TGTGCCAGCAGTTACTCGGGACTAACACCTAGCACAGATACGCAGTATTTT
TRBD1	TRBV28	TRBJ1-6	few	CATGTVGSPLHF	TGTGCCACCGGGACAGTAGGGTCACCCCTCCACTTT
-	TRBV6-1	TRBJ2-1	-	CASSEKGTYSSSYNEQFF	TGTGCCAGCAGTGAAAAGGGGACATACTCCAGCTCCTACAATGAGCAGTTCTTC
-	TRBV6-2/TRBV6-3	TRBJ2-7	many	CASSLHDPYEQYF	TGTGCCAGCAGTTTACACGACCCCTACGAGCAGTACTTC
TRBD2	TRBV6-6	TRBJ2-3	few	CASSWTSPDTQYF	TGTGCCAGCAGTTGGACTAGCCCAGATACGCAGTATTTT
-	TRBV18	TRBJ1-4	few	CASSPRDGGEKLFF	TGTGCCAGCTCACCTAGGGACGGGGGTGAAAAACTGTTTTTT
-	TRBV20-1	TRBJ2-3	many	CSASSAADTQYF	TGCAGTGCTAGCAGCGCTGCCGATACGCAGTATTTT
-	TRBV20-1	TRBJ1-5	few	CSARMDSNSNQPQHF	TGCAGTGCTAGGATGGACTCAAATAGCAATCAGCCCCAGCATTTT
TRBD2	TRBV6-2/TRBV6-3	TRBJ2-3	many	CASRRRGARTDTQYF	TGTGCCAGCAGAAGGCGGGGGGCCCGCACAGATACGCAGTATTTT
TRBD2	TRBV24-1	TRBJ2-1	few	CATSAPRTSGSGEQFF	TGTGCCACCAGTGCCCCGAGGACTAGCGGGTCAGGTGAGCAGTTCTTC
TRBD1	TRBV28	TRBJ2-7	few	CASSWTGLIYEQYF	TGTGCCAGTTCGTGGACAGGGTTGATCTACGAGCAGTACTTC
-	TRBV20-1	TRBJ2-7	-	CSARGPADLSYEQYF	TGCAGTGCTAGAGGGCCAGCGGATTTATCCTACGAGCAGTACTTC
-	TRBV9	TRBJ2-6	many	CASSVGQSSGANVLTF	TGTGCCAGCAGCGTAGGACAGTCCTCTGGGGCCAACGTCCTGACTTTC
TRBD1	TRBV6-4	TRBJ1-1	-	CASSDGTGAEAFF	TGTGCCAGCAGTGACGGGACAGGGGCCGAAGCTTTCTTT
TRBD2	TRBV25-1	TRBJ2-3	-	CASRRGDHTDTQYF	TGTGCCAGCCGCCGGGGGGACCACACAGATACGCAGTATTTT
TRBD2	TRBV18	TRBJ2-3	few	CASSPIAGEDTQYF	TGTGCCAGCTCACCGATAGCGGGGGAGGATACGCAGTATTTT
-	TRBV6-2/TRBV6-3	TRBJ2-2	-	CASQTGPDPTGELFF	TGTGCCAGCCAGACGGGCCCCGACCCTACCGGGGAGCTGTTTTTT
TRBD2	TRBV12-3/TRBV12-4	TRBJ2-5	many	CASSPGTSGGPGETQYF	TGTGCCAGCAGTCCCGGGACTAGCGGGGGGCCCGGAGAGACCCAGTACTTC
-	TRBV11-3	TRBJ2-1	-	CASSLVGEGSYNEQFF	TGTGCCAGCAGCCTGGTGGGGGAAGGCTCCTACAATGAGCAGTTCTTC
TRBD1	TRBV7-2	TRBJ1-1	few	CASSFPGQYAEAFF	TGTGCCAGCAGTTTTCCGGGACAGTACGCTGAAGCTTTCTTT
-	TRBV6-5	TRBJ1-6	few	CASSYIGGVNSPLHF	TGTGCCAGCAGTTACATCGGGGGAGTTAATTCACCCCTCCACTTT
-	TRBV7-2	TRBJ1-3	-	CASSLVVNTIYF	TGTGCCAGCAGCTTAGTTGTGAACACCATATATTTT
TRBD2	TRBV12-3/TRBV12-4	TRBJ2-1	few	CASSRLAGAYNEQFF	TGTGCCAGCAGTCGCCTAGCGGGGGCCTACAATGAGCAGTTCTTC
-	TRBV18	TRBJ1-5	-	CASSPRAGQPQHF	TGTGCCAGCTCACCACGAGCCGGGCAGCCCCAGCATTTT
TRBD1	TRBV6-1	TRBJ1-1	few	CASSEGTGALNTEAFF	TGTGCCAGCAGTGAAGGGACAGGGGCCTTGAACACTGAAGCTTTCTTT
-	TRBV3-1	TRBJ1-5	few	CASSQDSRDQPQHF	TGTGCCAGCAGCCAAGATTCCAGGGATCAGCCCCAGCATTTT
TRBD1	TRBV29-1	TRBJ1-2	many	CSVDTTGDYTF	TGCAGCGTGGATACCACAGGGGACTACACCTTC
TRBD2	TRBV4-3	TRBJ2-1	-	CASSQIPGLAGGSTNEQFF	TGCGCCAGCAGCCAAATTCCGGGACTAGCGGGGGGGAGTACGAATGAGCAGTTCTTC
TRBD2	TRBV6-2/TRBV6-3	TRBJ2-7	-	CASSLLAGDYEQYF	TGTGCCAGCAGTCTACTAGCGGGGGACTACGAGCAGTACTTC
-	TRBV5-8	TRBJ1-5	-	CASSLLVGGGGQPQHF	TGTGCCAGCAGCTTGCTTGTGGGGGGAGGAGGTCAGCCCCAGCATTTT